The 12 T cell receptor beta chains presented below share a single source sample, sequenced in a study of T cells in Graves' hyperthyroidism and ophthalmopathy. Amplified regions were TCR beta CDR3 sequences from RNA transcripts. The HTBI set primed first-round TCR CDR3 RT-PCR. TCRdb re-called the multiplex PCR reads with MiXCR, one entry per CDR3 protein. The repertoire holds 750,000 to 900,000 distinct CDR3 sequences, with 35% to 40% as singletons. Sample: blood. These receptors were taken from a young man with Graves' hyperthyroidism.

The chain has TRBV14 and TRBJ1-4; no firm D call. This CDR3 has 16 residues. Trimming shortened V by 1 base and J by 0 bases, and 9 bases separated the two germline ends. Germline CDR1 reads SGHDN; CDR2 reads FVKESK. Here the CDR3 reads CASSQAHTATNEKLFF. The CDR3 DNA reads as TGTGCCAGCAGCCAAGCACATACAGCAACTAATGAAAAACTGTTTTTT.

This chain uses TRBV6-5 with TRBJ1-1, with 9 positions matching TRBD1. The ends lost 4 bases at V and 4 bases at J; junction bases unmatched: 7. Germline V gives CDR1 MNHEY, CDR2 SVGAGI. There are 15 residues in the CDR3. CDR3 in amino acids: CASSSSGTGPTEAFF. CDR3 DNA sequence: TGTGCCAGCAGTTCCTCCGGGACAGGGCCCACTGAAGCTTTCTTT.

This clonotype was counted a few times. The gene calls are TRBV19 and TRBJ1-1; no firm D call. Germline V gene lookup returns CDR1 LNHDA and CDR2 SQIVND (reference sequence). Trimming cost V 6 bases and J 2 bases, with 13 bases left between them. The CDR3 is 14 amino acids. Here the CDR3 DNA reads TGTGCCAGTAGGAACCGGGCAGATAACACTGAAGCTTTCTTT. Protein: CASRNRADNTEAFF.

This clonotype was seen ten or more times. The chain links TRBV7-9 to TRBJ2-2, with D possibly TRBD1 on 6 matching bases. The germline V gene encodes CDR1 SEHNR and CDR2 FQNEAQ (reference sequence). The CDR3 contains 14 residues. Trimming took off 0 bases at V and 6 bases at J, with 8 bases between the two ends. The CDR3 protein is CASSLAGAPGELFF. CDR3 nucleotide sequence: TGTGCCAGCAGCTTAGCGGGGGCTCCCGGGGAGCTGTTTTTT. The variable domain in full, with the rest retrieved from reference TRBV7-9 and TRBJ2-2, is DTGVSQNPRHKITKRGQNVTFRCDPISEHNRLYWYRQTLGQGPEFLTYFQNEAQLEKSRLLSDRFSAERPKGSFSTLEIQRTEQGDSAMYLCASSLAGAPGELFFGEGSRLTVL.

The chain joins TRBV7-9 to TRBJ2-7; TRBD1 matches at 7 bases. Per germline, CDR1 SEHNR and CDR2 FQNEAQ (reference sequence). The CDR3 totals 14 residues. Germline trimming cut 5 bases from V and 3 bases from J; bases unmatched to any gene: 7. DNA of the CDR3: TGTGCCAGCAGCCAAGACGGACAGGACTACGAGCAGTACTTC. Translating it yields CASSQDGQDYEQYF.

The table lists this clonotype with many counts. V and J are TRBV29-1 and TRBJ2-2; TRBD2 aligns across 7 bases. Germline CDR1 SQVTM, CDR2 ANQGSEA. The J segment lost 6 bases and the V segment lost 7 bases, leaving 5 bases of the junction unmatched. The CDR3 is 12 amino acids. The CDR3 spells CSAKGLAGELFF. In DNA, the CDR3 is TGCAGCGCCAAAGGACTAGCCGGGGAGCTGTTTTTT.

The V and J genes are TRBV7-2 and TRBJ2-7; 8 nucleotides agree with TRBD2. Germline V lookup: CDR1 SGHTA, CDR2 FQGNSA. After removal of 5 bases from V and 0 bases from J, the junction contained 6 bases not matched to a gene. The CDR3 loop spans 15 amino acids. The chain's CDR3 is CASSPDSGNSYEQYF. In nucleotides, the CDR3 is TGTGCCAGCAGCCCCGATAGCGGGAACTCCTACGAGCAGTACTTC.

This clonotype showed up many times. The V and J genes are TRBV7-2 and TRBJ1-6; maybe TRBD1 (5 bases). The germline gives CDR1 SGHTA, CDR2 FQGNSA. V lost 5 bases and J lost 10, with 24 bases in between. The CDR3 is 17 amino acids. CDR3 bases: TGTGCCAGCAGCCCCCCACCGTGGGGGACCTCGGGGTCACCCCTCCACTTT. Protein sequence: CASSPPPWGTSGSPLHF.

This clonotype occurred once. V gene TRBV20-1 combines with J gene TRBJ2-5; TRBD1 agrees at 9 bases. The V segment lost 5 bases and the J segment 7 bases; nucleotides outside the gene matches: 8. The CDR3 has 13 residues. Germline values: CDR1 DFQATT, CDR2 SNEGSKA (reference sequence). CDR3: CSALRTGDGTQYF. The CDR3 DNA follows: TGCAGTGCTTTACGGACAGGGGACGGGACCCAGTACTTC.

This clonotype was seen many times. The V gene is TRBV29-1, the J gene TRBJ2-7; D is possibly TRBD1 (7 bases). The CDR3 loop spans 13 amino acids. The ends were cut back, 3 bases at V and 2 bases at J, with 11 bases in the middle. Germline loops: CDR1 SQVTM, CDR2 ANQGSEA. CDR3 residues: CSVDQGGTYEQYF. CDR3 sequence (DNA): TGCAGCGTTGATCAGGGGGGAACCTACGAGCAGTACTTC.

This chain joins TRBV7-8 and TRBJ2-5; 15 bases are a match to TRBD2. Germline V gene data show CDR1 as SGHVS and CDR2 as FQNEAQ. The CDR3 loop spans 17 amino acids. J lost 3 bases, V lost 5 bases, and 7 bases had no gene match. The DNA for the CDR3 is TGTGCCAGCAGCCGGACTAGCGGGGGGGCGGGAAAAGAGACCCAGTACTTC. Its protein is CASSRTSGGAGKETQYF.

This clonotype has more than one count but fewer than ten. This chain uses TRBV7-9 with TRBJ2-7; TRBD1 aligns across 8 bases. This CDR3 comprises 16 residues. Germline CDR1 SEHNR, CDR2 FQNEAQ (reference sequence). Trimming removed 1 base from V and 3 bases from J; junction bases left unmatched: 8. In nucleotides, the CDR3 is TGTGCCAGCAGCTTAGGGTCCGGACAGGGAGTCTACGAGCAGTACTTC. This translates into CASSLGSGQGVYEQYF.